This T cell receptor (beta chain) derives from a study of CD4 T cells in relation to SARS-CoV-2 and coronaviruses. Study-wide context: The negative reference was HIV-1 Nef peptide pool or peptide-free culture. Shared crossreactive spike epitopes were mapped to their HLA restriction.

A remark on this clone: The antigen is unknown.

CDR1 is MNHEY and CDR2 is SVGAGI in the germline V gene. The CDR3 totals 13 residues. V was trimmed by 6 bases and J by 2 bases, leaving 10 bases between them. Whole-study results and caveats: Samples before the pandemic and after infection were not matched within any donor. Approximately 65% of donors had memory CD4+ clonotypes crossrecognizing SARS-CoV-2 and common cold coronavirus spike.

The table came from immunoSEQ multiplex PCR; TCRdb's copy has only in-frame clones and leaves some out. The data contain tens of thousands of clones, around 75% of them singletons. Before the COVID-19 pandemic, during about 2011-2019, CD4+ T cells were taken from unexposed donors. After more than eight days of culture, CD4+ T cells were isolated. The TCR was taken from a human donor in good health. Specimen: CD4+ T cells from PBMCs, cultured in vitro. This sequence joins TRBV6-5 and TRBJ2-5, with D tentatively TRBD1 (6 bases). Written as DNA, the CDR3 is TGTGCCAGCAGACCAGGACAGCAAGAGACCCAGTACTTC. This translates into CASRPGQQETQYF.